These T cell receptor beta chains were read from a single sample in a study of blood T cell repertoires in COVID-19. Measured with immunoSEQ multiplex PCR; TCRdb has only the in-frame clones, and not every one. The sample consists of 150,000 or so clones, approximately 88% of them appearing once. What was sequenced was peripheral blood. The source is a human donor in a cohort sampled during active COVID-19. The CDR3 runs from the conserved cysteine through the conserved F or W. D genes are given only for firm matches.

D,J,length,V,CDR3
TRBD2,TRBJ2-7,16,TRBV6-5,CASSYWLGAGAYEQYF
NA,TRBJ2-5,16,TRBV14,CASSQDTQGLGETQYF
TRBD1,TRBJ1-2,14,TRBV6-5,CASSRTGQDYGYTF
NA,TRBJ1-5,14,TRBV19,CASSIQGNNQPQHF
NA,TRBJ1-3,14,TRBV28,CASRRKSSGNTIYF
NA,TRBJ2-2,13,TRBV11-2,CASSPDTSRELFF
NA,TRBJ2-7,14,TRBV27,CASSPRQTSYEQYF
TRBD1,TRBJ1-1,13,TRBV30,CAWATGGATEAFF
NA,TRBJ2-1,18,TRBV23-1,CASSQSMVRDTPYNEQFF
NA,TRBJ1-4,12,TRBV11-3,CASSPAPGKLFF
TRBD1,TRBJ2-2,14,TRBV3-1/TRBV3-2,CASSQGQGHGELFF
NA,TRBJ1-2,14,TRBV7-9,CASARQGSAYGYTF
TRBD1,TRBJ1-5,15,TRBV3-1/TRBV3-2,CASSPQGEGNQPQHF
TRBD1,TRBJ2-1,15,TRBV5-8,CASSLGTGGDNEQFF
NA,TRBJ1-1,15,TRBV27,CASSLWGKRNTEAFF
TRBD1,TRBJ2-7,12,TRBV28,CASRTGPYEQYF
NA,TRBJ1-5,13,TRBV12-3/TRBV12-4,CASRRAPGQPQHF
NA,TRBJ2-1,16,TRBV30,CAWSKILRVNGNEQFF
NA,TRBJ1-2,13,TRBV12-3/TRBV12-4,CASSLRRLYGYTF
NA,TRBJ1-5,14,TRBV24-1,CATSARGGNQPQHF
TRBD1,TRBJ1-4,17,TRBV5-1,CASSHTGQGPSNEKLFF
NA,TRBJ2-7,13,TRBV19,CASSIGPDYEQYF
TRBD2,TRBJ2-3,17,TRBV27,CASSSPGLAGNTDTQYF
TRBD2,TRBJ2-3,13,TRBV29-1,CSVDSGRPDTQYF